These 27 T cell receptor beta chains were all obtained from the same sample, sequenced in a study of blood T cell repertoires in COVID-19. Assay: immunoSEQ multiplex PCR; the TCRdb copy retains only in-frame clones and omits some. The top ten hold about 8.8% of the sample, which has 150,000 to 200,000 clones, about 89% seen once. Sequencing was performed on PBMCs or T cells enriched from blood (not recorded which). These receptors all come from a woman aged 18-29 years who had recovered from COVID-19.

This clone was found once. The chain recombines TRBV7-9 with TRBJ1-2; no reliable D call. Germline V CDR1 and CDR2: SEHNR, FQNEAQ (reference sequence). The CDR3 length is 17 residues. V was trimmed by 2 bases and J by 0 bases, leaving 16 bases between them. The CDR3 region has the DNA TGTGCCAGCAGCTTACCCCTTTCCGGGGAAGCTAACTATGGCTACACCTTC. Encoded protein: CASSLPLSGEANYGYTF.

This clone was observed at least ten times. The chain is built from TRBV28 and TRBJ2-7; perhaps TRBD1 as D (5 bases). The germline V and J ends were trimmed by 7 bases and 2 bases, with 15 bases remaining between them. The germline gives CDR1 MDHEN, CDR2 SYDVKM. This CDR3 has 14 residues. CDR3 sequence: CASNKGPGPYEQYF. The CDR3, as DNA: TGTGCCAGCAATAAAGGTCCAGGGCCCTACGAGCAGTACTTC.

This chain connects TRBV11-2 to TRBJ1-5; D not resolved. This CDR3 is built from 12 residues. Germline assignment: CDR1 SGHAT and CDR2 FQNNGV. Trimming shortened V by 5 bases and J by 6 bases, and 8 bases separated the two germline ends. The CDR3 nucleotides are TGTGCCAGCAGCGACTTGGGTCAGCCCCAGCATTTT. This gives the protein CASSDLGQPQHF.

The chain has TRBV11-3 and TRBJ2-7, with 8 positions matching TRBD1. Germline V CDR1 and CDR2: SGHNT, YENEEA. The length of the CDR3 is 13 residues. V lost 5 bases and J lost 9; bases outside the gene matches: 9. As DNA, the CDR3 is TGTGCCAGCAGCCAAGGGACAGGCCAAAGGCAGTACTTC. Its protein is CASSQGTGQRQYF. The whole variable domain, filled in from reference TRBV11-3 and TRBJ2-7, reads EAGVVQSPRYKIIEKKQPVAFWCNPISGHNTLYWYLQNLGQGPELLIRYENEEAVDDSQLPKDRFSAERLKGVDSTLKIQPAELGDSAVYLCASSQGTGQRQYFGPGTRLTVT.

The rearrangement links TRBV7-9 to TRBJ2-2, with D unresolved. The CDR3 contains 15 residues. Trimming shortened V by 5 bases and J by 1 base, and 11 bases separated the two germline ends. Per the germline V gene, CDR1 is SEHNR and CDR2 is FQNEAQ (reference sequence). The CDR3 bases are TGTGCCAGCAGCGTAACGAACAAGAACACCGGGGAGCTGTTTTTT. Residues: CASSVTNKNTGELFF.

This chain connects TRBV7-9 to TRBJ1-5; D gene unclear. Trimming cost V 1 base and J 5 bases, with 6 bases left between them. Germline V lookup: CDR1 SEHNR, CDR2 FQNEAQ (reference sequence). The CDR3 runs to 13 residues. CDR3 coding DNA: TGTGCCAGCAGCTTAGGAGGGTATCAGCCCCAGCATTTT. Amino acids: CASSLGGYQPQHF.

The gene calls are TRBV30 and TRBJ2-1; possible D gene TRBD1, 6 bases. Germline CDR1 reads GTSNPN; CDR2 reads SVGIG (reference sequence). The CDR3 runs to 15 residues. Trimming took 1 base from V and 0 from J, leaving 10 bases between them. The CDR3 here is CAWSGSRGSYNEQFF. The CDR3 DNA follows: TGTGCCTGGAGTGGGTCCAGGGGCTCCTACAATGAGCAGTTCTTC.

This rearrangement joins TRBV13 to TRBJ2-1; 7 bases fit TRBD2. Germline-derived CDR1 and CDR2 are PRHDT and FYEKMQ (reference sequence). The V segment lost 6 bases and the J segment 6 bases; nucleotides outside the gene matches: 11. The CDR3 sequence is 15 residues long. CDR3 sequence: CASRTLTSPLNEQFF. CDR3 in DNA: TGTGCCAGCAGGACCTTGACTAGCCCCCTCAATGAGCAGTTCTTC.

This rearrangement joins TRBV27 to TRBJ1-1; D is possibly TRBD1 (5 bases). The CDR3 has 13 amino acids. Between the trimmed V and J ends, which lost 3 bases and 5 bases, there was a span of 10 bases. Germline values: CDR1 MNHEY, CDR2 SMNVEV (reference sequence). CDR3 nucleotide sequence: TGTGCCAGCAGTTTGGGGGGGTGGACTGAAGCTTTCTTT. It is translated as CASSLGGWTEAFF.

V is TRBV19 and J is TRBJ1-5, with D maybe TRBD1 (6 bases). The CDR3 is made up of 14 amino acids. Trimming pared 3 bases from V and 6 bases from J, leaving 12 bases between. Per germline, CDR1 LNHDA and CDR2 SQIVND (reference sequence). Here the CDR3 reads CASSIDGRGQPQHF. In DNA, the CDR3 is TGTGCCAGTAGTATCGATGGCAGGGGTCAGCCCCAGCATTTT. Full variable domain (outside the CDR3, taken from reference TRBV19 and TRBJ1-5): DGGITQSPKYLFRKEGQNVTLSCEQNLNHDAMYWYRQDPGQGLRLIYYSQIVNDFQKGDIAEGYSVSREKKESFPLTVTSAQKNPTAFYLCASSIDGRGQPQHFGDGTRLSIL.

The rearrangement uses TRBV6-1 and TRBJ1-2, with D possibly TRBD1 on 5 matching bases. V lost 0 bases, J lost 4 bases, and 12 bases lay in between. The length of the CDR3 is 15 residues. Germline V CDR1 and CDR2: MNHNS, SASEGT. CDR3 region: CASSEARGGGYGYTF. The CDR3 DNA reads TGTGCCAGCAGTGAAGCACGCGGGGGTGGCTATGGCTACACCTTC.

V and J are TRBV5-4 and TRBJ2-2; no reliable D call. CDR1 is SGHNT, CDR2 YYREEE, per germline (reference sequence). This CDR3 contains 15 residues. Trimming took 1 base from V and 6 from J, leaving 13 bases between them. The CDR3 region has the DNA TGTGCCAGCAGCTTGATGGAGTTCGCCCCCGGGGAGCTGTTTTTT. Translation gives CASSLMEFAPGELFF.

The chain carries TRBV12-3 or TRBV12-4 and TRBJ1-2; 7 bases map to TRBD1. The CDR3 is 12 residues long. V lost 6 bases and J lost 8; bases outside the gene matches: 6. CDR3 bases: TGTGCCAGCAGAGACAGGGTGGGGGGCTACACCTTC. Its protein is CASRDRVGGYTF.

The CDR3 spells CASSLSGDRPLHF. CDR3 bases: TGTGCCAGCAGCTTGTCGGGGGATCGCCCCCTCCACTTT. The rearrangement uses TRBV5-4 and TRBJ1-6, with D perhaps TRBD1 (5 bases). V shed 1 base and J shed 13 bases, with 12 bases lying between them. Germline V CDR1 and CDR2: SGHNT, YYREEE (reference sequence). This CDR3 contains 13 residues.

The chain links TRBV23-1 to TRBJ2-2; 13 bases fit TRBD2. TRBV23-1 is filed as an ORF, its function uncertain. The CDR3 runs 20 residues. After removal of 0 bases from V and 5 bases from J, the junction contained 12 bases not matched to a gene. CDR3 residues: CASSQSVATSGGARTGELFF. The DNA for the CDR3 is TGCGCCAGCAGTCAATCGGTGGCAACTAGCGGGGGGGCCCGTACCGGGGAGCTGTTTTTT.

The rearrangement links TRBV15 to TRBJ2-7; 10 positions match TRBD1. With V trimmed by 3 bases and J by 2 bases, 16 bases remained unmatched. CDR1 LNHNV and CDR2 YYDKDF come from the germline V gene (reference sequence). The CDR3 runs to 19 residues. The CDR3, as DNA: TGTGCCACCAGCAGTGACCCCGGGACAGGGGCCTACCCACCCTACGAGCAGTACTTC. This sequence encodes CATSSDPGTGAYPPYEQYF.

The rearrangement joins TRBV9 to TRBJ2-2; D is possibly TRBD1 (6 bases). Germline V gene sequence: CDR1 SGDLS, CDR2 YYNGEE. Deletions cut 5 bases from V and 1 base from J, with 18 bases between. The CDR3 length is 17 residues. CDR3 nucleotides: TGTGCCAGCAGGAGAGGGGGTCCAAGCGGGAACACCGGGGAGCTGTTTTTT. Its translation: CASRRGGPSGNTGELFF. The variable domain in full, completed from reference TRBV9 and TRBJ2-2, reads DSGVTQTPKHLITATGQRVTLRCSPRSGDLSVYWYQQSLDQGLQFLIQYYNGEERAKGNILERFSAQQFPDLHSELNLSSLELGDSALYFCASRRGGPSGNTGELFFGEGSRLTVL.

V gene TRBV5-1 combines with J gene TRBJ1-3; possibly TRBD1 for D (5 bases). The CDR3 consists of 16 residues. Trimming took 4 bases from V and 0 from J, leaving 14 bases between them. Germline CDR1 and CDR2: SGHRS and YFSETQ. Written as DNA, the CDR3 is TGCGCCAGCAGCGACGCACAGGAAAGCTCTGGAAACACCATATATTTT. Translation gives CASSDAQESSGNTIYF.

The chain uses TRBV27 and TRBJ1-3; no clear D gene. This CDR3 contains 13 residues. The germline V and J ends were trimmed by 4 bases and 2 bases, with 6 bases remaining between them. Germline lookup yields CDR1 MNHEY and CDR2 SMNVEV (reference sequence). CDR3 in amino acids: CASSSGAGNTIYF. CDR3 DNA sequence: TGTGCCAGCAGTTCCGGAGCTGGAAACACCATATATTTT.

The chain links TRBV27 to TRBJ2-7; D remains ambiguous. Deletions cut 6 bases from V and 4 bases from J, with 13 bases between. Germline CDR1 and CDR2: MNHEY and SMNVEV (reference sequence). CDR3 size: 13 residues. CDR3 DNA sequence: TGTGCCAGCAGCTTTTCACCACATTACGAGCAGTACTTC. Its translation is CASSFSPHYEQYF.

The CDR3 region is CASSMGLPVTDTQYF. DNA for the CDR3: TGTGCCAGCAGTATGGGACTACCGGTCACAGATACGCAGTATTTT. This chain joins TRBV6-5 and TRBJ2-3, with 7 bases that match TRBD2. This CDR3 region has 15 residues. Unmatched junction bases numbered 7, after V lost 5 bases and J lost 2 bases. The germline gives CDR1 MNHEY, CDR2 SVGAGI.

The chain's CDR3 is CASSLAMGEDYGYTF. DNA for the CDR3: TGCGCCAGCAGCTTGGCCATGGGGGAGGACTATGGCTACACCTTC. The rearrangement uses TRBV5-1 and TRBJ1-2, with D maybe TRBD1 (5 bases). The CDR3 consists of 15 residues. The V end was cut by 0 bases, the J end by 3 bases, with 12 bases between. Per germline, CDR1 SGHRS and CDR2 YFSETQ.

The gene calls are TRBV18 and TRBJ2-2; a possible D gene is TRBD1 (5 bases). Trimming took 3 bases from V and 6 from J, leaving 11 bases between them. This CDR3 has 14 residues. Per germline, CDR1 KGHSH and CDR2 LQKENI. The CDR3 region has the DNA TGTGCCAGCTCACCGGGGCTCTCCGCCGGGGAGCTGTTTTTT. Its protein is CASSPGLSAGELFF.

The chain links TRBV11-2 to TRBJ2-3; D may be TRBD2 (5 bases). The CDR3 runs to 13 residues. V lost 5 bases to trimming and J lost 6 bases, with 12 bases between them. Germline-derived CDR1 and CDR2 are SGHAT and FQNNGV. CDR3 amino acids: CASSPGLADTQYF. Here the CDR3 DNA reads TGTGCCAGCAGCCCCGGGCTAGCTGATACGCAGTATTTT.

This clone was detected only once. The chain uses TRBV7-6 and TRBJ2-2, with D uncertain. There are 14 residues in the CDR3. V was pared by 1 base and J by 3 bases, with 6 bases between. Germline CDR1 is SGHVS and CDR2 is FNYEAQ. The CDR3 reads CASSLDSYTGELFF. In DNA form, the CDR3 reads TGTGCCAGCAGCTTAGACTCGTACACCGGGGAGCTGTTTTTT.

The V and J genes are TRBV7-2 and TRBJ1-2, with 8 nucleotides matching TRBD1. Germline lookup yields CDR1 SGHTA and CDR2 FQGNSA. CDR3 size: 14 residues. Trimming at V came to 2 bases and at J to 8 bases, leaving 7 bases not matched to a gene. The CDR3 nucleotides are TGTGCCAGCAGCTTAATGCAGGGGGCGGCGGGCTACACCTTC. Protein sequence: CASSLMQGAAGYTF. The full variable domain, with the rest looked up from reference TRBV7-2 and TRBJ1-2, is GAGVSQSPSNKVTEKGKDVELRCDPISGHTALYWYRQSLGQGLEFLIYFQGNSAPDKSGLPSDRFSAERTGGSVSTLTIQRTQQEDSAVYLCASSLMQGAAGYTFGSGTRLTVV.

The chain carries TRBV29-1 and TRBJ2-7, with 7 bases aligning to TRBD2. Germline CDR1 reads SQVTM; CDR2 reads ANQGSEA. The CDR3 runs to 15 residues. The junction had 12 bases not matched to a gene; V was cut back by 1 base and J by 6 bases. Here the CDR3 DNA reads TGCAGCGTTGAAGGATTATGGCAGGGAGGGATCGAGCAGTACTTC. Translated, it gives CSVEGLWQGGIEQYF.